This T cell receptor (beta chain) comes out of a study of blood T cell repertoires in COVID-19. Only in-frame clones appear in the TCRdb table, and some are missing; sequencing was by immunoSEQ multiplex PCR. The table includes about 220,000 clones, about four fifths detected once. Germline assignment: CDR1 LGHDT and CDR2 YNNKEL (reference sequence). V gave up 1 base and J gave up 4 bases, with 10 bases separating them. This CDR3 has 14 amino acids. The chain links TRBV3-1 (or the pseudogene TRBV3-2) to TRBJ1-2, with D possibly TRBD1 on 6 matching bases. The clonotype comes from a woman aged 55-70 years who had recovered from COVID-19. The sample consisted of PBMCs or T cells enriched from blood (not recorded which). CDR3 sequence reads: CASSQVQGIYGYTF. CDR3 in DNA: TGTGCCAGCAGCCAAGTACAGGGTATCTATGGCTACACCTTC.